This T cell receptor beta chain was sequenced during a study of T cells in Graves' hyperthyroidism and ophthalmopathy. Looking at the study overall: Staff took peripheral blood when the initial diagnosis was made, before any treatment began. Study-level findings and limits: Most thyroid-expanded clonotypes above 0.001 were also found in blood.

Disease duration was under 3 months in the ophthalmopathy patients, who also had a Clinical Activity Score of at least 3 and a NOSPECS grade of at least 4. Thyroid ultrasound, orbital computed tomography, clinical symptoms, and serum thyroxine and TRAb underpinned diagnoses. The CDR3 consists of 13 residues. CDR1 is SNHLY, CDR2 FYNNEI, per germline. The V gene lost 1 base and the J gene lost 7 bases, with 9 bases spanning the gap. TCR beta CDR3 sequences were amplified from RNA transcripts. The HTBI primer set served for first-round RT-PCR of the TCR CDR3. Each CDR3 protein gets one entry after TCRdb re-called the multiplex PCR reads with MiXCR. The sample has more than 450,000 distinct CDR3 sequences, less than 20% seen once. This clonotype came up many times. Its target is not known.

The TCR originated in a man aged 40-50 years with Graves' ophthalmopathy. Sequences were obtained from blood. The V call is TRBV2, the J call TRBJ2-3; D is uncertain. CDR3 in DNA: TGTGCCAGCAGTGAAGGGCCTAACCATACGCAGTATTTT. It is translated as CASSEGPNHTQYF.